The TCR beta chain described here comes from a study of blood T cell repertoires in COVID-19. Profiled with immunoSEQ multiplex PCR; TCRdb holds only in-frame clones, not every one. The repertoire holds around 140,000 clones, with approximately 84% as singletons. Participants reported their clinical history, and cohort assignment relied on those reports. This TCR was sampled from a woman in her forties or fifties with acute COVID-19. The source material was PBMCs or T cells enriched from blood (not recorded which).

The CDR3 bases are TGTGCCAGTAGTATGGGACAGCCCAATGAGCAGTTCTTC. Translated, it gives CASSMGQPNEQFF. The genes are TRBV19 and TRBJ2-1; 7 positions match TRBD1. Losses at the gene ends were 3 bases for V and 6 bases for J; bases not matched to a gene: 2. In germline, CDR1 is LNHDA, CDR2 SQIVND (reference sequence). The CDR3 totals 13 residues.